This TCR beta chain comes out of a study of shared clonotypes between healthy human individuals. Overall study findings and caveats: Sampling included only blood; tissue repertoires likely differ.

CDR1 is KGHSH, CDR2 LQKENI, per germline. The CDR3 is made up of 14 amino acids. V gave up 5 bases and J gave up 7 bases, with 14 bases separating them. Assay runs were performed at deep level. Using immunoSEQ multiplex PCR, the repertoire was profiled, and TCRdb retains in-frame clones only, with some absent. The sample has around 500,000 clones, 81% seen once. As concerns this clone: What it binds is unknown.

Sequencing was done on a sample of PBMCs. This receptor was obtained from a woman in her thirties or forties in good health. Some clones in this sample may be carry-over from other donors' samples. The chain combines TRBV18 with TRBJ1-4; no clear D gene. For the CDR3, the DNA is TGTGCCAGCTCATCGGACCGTCGGCTTGAAAAACTGTTTTTT. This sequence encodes CASSSDRRLEKLFF. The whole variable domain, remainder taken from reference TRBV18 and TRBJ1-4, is NAGVMQNPRHLVRRRGQEARLRCSPMKGHSHVYWYRQLPEEGLKFMVYLQKENIIDESGMPKERFSAEFPKEGPSILRIQQVVRGDSAAYFCASSSDRRLEKLFFGSGTQLSVL.